The T cell receptor beta chain described here comes from a study of blood T cell repertoires in COVID-19. Germline V CDR1 and CDR2: SEHNR, FQNEAQ (reference sequence). This CDR3 contains 12 residues. V lost 4 bases to trimming and J lost 5 bases, with 9 bases between them. The protocol was immunoSEQ multiplex PCR, while the TCRdb copy is restricted to in-frame clones and leaves out a portion. The table includes 120,000 to 150,000 clones, around 83% detected once. This clone occurred a few times. The rearrangement joins TRBV7-9 to TRBJ2-7; no definite D call. The sequenced sample consisted of peripheral blood. The clonotype comes from a woman in her forties or fifties in a cohort sampled during active or convalescent COVID-19. The CDR3 coding sequence is TGTGCCAGCAGCTCCTTCAGCGACGAGCAGTACTTC. The encoded protein is CASSSFSDEQYF.